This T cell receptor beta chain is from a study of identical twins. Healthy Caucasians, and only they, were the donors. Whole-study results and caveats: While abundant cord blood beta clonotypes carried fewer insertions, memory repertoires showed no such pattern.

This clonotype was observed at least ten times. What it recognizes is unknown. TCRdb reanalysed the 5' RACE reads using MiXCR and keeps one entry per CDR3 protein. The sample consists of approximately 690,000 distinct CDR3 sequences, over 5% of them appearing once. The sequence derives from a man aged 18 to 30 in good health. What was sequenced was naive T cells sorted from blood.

The chain's CDR3 is CASSLTQHNEQFF. As DNA, the CDR3 is TGTGCCAGCAGTTTAACACAGCACAATGAGCAGTTCTTC. V gene TRBV12-3 or TRBV12-4 combines with J gene TRBJ2-1, with D uncertain. This CDR3 spans 13 amino acids. Between the trimmed V and J ends, which lost 2 bases and 5 bases, there was a span of 7 bases.